This note documents a single TCR beta chain sequence. Its antigen is still unknown. No much larger clone is present one base from it, and per-base qualities are unavailable. Peripheral blood CD8+ and CD4+ T cells from healthy donors, Susac syndrome patients and multiple sclerosis patients were profiled using high-throughput TCR beta sequencing. The multiple sclerosis controls were treatment-naive patients whose relapsing-remitting disease, either stable or active, fulfilled the revised McDonald criteria. CD8+ TEMRA cells were enriched by FACS, while bulk CD8+ and CD4+ T cells were purified by magnetic negative isolation. Blood was collected in EDTA tubes and processed within 24 hours, with PBMCs isolated through density gradient centrifugation. PBMCs intended for TCR sequencing were cryopreserved in liquid nitrogen and were subsequently thawed in a 37 degrees C water bath. A purity of at least 90% was achieved for sorted or isolated CD4+, CD8+ and CD8+ TEMRA cells.

These data originate in a study of CD8 T cells in Susac syndrome (dated by TCRdb to between 2018 and 2020). Notes on the research overall: Repertoire sequencing was used to test whether CD8+ T cell activation and differentiation in Susac syndrome was antigen driven. Beyond this particular receptor, the publication reports: The study acknowledged that relatively few individuals were included in the TCR sequencing and HLA analysis.

RNA was extracted with the RNeasy kit and roughly 0.45 to 1 ug was reverse transcribed using random hexamers. TCR beta CDR3 regions were amplified with the immunoSEQ multiplex PCR assay covering 54 Vbeta and 13 Jbeta segments. Bias from PCR amplification was corrected by using a synthetic template baseline for primer optimization and for computational correction. As for the original processing: Reads were annotated to V, D and J genes per IMGT and analyzed with immunoSEQ Analyzer, keeping only productive sequences. To calculate clonality, Shannon entropy was normalized by log2 of the number of productive unique sequences and then subtracted from one. For each patient and control, public and private clones were evaluated within the 100 most prevalent clones. Susac-specific clones were defined as absent from healthy and MS cohorts, 1052 published viral clones and other ImmuneACCESS disease sequences. TCRdb applied fastp at Q25 and MiXCR to the public reads, then kept only in-frame beta chains. Identical CDR3 proteins give one entry, which carries the most common genes and DNA. The V and J calls shown here were made by TCRdb, not taken from the authors' results. The sample profile shows 200,000 to 250,000 distinct CDR3 sequences; roughly 95% of them were found once. The ten largest account for around 0.07% of the sample.

V and J lose 1 base and 0 bases, and a span of 10 bases separates them. The CDR3 runs 16 amino acids, cysteine and phenylalanine included. Only CDR3 DNA is held: 48 bases, read in frame from base 1. The CDR1 and CDR2 encoded by the germline V gene (reference sequence) are SGHAT and FQDESV. Material for sequencing was CD4+ T cells from PBMCs. The V and J segments used are TRBV11-1 and TRBJ2-1; no confident D gene assignment can be made. This receptor was identified in a human donor with multiple sclerosis. The DNA sequence is TGTGCCAGCAGCTTAGAGAGCCCGAGCTCCTACAATGAGCAGTTCTTC. This codes for CASSLESPSSYNEQFF.